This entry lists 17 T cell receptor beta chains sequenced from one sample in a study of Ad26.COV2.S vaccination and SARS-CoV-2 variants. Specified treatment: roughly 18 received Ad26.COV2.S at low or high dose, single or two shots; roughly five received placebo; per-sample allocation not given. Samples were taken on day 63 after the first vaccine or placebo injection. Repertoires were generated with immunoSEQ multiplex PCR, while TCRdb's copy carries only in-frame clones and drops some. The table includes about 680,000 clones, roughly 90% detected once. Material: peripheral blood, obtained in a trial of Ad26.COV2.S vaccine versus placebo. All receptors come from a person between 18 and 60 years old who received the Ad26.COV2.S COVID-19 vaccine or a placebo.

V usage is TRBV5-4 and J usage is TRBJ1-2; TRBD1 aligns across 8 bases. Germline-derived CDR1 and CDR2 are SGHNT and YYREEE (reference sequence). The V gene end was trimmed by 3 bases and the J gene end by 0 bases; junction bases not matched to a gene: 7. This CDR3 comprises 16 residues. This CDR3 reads CASSSGTGRTNYGYTF. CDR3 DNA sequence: TGTGCCAGCAGCTCCGGGACAGGCCGCACTAACTATGGCTACACCTTC.

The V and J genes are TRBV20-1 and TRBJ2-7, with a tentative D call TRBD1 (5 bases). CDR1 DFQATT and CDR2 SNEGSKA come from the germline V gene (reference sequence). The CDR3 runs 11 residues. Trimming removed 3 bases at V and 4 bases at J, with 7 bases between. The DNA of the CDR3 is TGCAGTGCTAGTCAGGGATACGAGCAGTACTTC. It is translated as CSASQGYEQYF.

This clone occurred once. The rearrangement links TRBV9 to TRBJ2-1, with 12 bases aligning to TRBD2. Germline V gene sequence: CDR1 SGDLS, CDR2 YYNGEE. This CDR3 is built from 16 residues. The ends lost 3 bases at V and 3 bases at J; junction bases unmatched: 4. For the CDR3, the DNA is TGTGCCAGCAGCGGACGGACTAGCGGGATCTACAATGAGCAGTTCTTC. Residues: CASSGRTSGIYNEQFF.

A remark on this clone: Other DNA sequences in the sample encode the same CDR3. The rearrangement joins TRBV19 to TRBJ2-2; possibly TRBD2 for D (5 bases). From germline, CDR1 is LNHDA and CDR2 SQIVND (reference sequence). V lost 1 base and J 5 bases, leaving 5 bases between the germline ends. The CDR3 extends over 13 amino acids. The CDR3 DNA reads TGTGCCAGTAGTATAGCGGGGACCGGGGAGCTGTTTTTT. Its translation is CASSIAGTGELFF.

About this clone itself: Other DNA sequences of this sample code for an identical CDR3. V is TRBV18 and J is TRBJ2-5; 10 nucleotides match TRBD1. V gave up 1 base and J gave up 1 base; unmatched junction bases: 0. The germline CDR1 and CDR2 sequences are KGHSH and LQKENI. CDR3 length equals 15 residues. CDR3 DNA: TGTGCCAGCTCACCACGACAGGGGGCCCAAGAGACCCAGTACTTC. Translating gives CASSPRQGAQETQYF.

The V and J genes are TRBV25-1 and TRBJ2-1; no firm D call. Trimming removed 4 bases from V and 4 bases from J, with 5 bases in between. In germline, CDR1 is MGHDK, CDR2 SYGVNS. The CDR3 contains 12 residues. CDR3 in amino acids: CASSARYNEQFF. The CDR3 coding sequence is TGTGCCAGCAGTGCTCGATACAATGAGCAGTTCTTC.

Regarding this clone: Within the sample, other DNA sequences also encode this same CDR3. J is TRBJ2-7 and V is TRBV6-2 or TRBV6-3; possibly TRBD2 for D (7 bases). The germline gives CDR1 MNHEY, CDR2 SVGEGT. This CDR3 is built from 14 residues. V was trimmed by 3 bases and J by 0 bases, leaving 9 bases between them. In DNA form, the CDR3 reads TGTGCCAGCAGTTATGCGGGGGCCTCCTACGAGCAGTACTTC. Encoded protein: CASSYAGASYEQYF.

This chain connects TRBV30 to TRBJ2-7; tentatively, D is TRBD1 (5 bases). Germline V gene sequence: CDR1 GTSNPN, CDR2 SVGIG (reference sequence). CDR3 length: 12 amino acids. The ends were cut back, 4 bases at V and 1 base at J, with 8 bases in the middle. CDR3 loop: CAWTQGSYEQYF. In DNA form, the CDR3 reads TGTGCCTGGACTCAGGGATCCTACGAGCAGTACTTC.

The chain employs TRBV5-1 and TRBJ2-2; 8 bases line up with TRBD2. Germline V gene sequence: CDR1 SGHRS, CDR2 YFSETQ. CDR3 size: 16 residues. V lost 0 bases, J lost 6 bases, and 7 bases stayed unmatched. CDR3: CASSLVAGGTAGELFF. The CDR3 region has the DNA TGCGCCAGCAGCTTGGTTGCGGGAGGTACGGCCGGGGAGCTGTTTTTT. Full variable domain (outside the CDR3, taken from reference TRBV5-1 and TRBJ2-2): KAGVTQTPRYLIKTRGQQVTLSCSPISGHRSVSWYQQTPGQGLQFLFEYFSETQRNKGNFPGRFSGRQFSNSRSEMNVSTLELGDSALYLCASSLVAGGTAGELFFGEGSRLTVL.

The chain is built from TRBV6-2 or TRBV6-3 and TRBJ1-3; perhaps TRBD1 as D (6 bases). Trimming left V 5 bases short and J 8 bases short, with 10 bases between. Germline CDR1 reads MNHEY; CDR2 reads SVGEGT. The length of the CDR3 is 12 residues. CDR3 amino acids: CASSPNRDTIYF. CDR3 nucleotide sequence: TGTGCCAGCAGTCCGAACAGGGACACCATATATTTT.

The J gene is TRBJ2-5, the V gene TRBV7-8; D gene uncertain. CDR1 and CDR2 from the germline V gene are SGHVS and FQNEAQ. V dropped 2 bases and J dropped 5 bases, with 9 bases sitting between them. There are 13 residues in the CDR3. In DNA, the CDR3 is TGTGCCAGCAGCTTACTAGACGGGGAGACCCAGTACTTC. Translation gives CASSLLDGETQYF. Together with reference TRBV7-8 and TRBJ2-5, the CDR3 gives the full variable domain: GAGVSQSPRYKVAKRGQDVALRCDPISGHVSLFWYQQALGQGPEFLTYFQNEAQLDKSGLPSDRFFAERPEGSVSTLKIQRTQQEDSAVYLCASSLLDGETQYFGPGTRLLVL.

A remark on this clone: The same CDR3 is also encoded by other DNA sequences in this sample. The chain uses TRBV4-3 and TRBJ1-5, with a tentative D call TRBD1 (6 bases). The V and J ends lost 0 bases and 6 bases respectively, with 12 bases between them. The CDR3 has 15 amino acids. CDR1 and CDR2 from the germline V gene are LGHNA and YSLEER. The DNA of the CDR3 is TGCGCCAGCAGCCAAGATCGCGGGGGCGGTCAGCCCCAGCATTTT. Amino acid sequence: CASSQDRGGGQPQHF.

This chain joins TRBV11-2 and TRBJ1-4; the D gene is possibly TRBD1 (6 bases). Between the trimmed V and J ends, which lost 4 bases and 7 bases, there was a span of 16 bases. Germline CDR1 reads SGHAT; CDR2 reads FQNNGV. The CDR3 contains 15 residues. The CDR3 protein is CASSSAGEGGEKLFF. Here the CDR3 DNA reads TGTGCCAGCAGCTCTGCGGGGGAAGGGGGTGAAAAACTGTTTTTT.

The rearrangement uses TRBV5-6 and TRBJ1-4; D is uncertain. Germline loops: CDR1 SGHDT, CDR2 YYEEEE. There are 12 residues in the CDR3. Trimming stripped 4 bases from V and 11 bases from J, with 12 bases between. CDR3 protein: CASSDPGEKLFF. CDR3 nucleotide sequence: TGTGCCAGCAGCGACCCCGGAGAGAAACTGTTTTTT.

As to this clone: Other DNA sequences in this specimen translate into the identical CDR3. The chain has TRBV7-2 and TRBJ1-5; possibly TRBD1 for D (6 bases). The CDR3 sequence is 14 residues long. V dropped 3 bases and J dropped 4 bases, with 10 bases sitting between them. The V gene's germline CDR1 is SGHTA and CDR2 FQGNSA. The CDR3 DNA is TGTGCCAGCAGCTTCGACAGGTCAAATCAGCCCCAGCATTTT. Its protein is CASSFDRSNQPQHF.

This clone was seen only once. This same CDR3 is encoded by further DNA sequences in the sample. CDR3 in amino acids: CASSQAGGQPQHF. In DNA form, the CDR3 reads TGTGCCAGCAGCCAAGCCGGAGGTCAGCCCCAGCATTTT. The J gene is TRBJ1-5, the V gene TRBV3-1 (or the pseudogene TRBV3-2); no clear D gene. The CDR3 is 13 amino acids. Looked up from germline, CDR1 is LGHDT and CDR2 is YNNKEL (reference sequence). Trimming took off 1 base at V and 6 bases at J, with 7 bases between the two ends.

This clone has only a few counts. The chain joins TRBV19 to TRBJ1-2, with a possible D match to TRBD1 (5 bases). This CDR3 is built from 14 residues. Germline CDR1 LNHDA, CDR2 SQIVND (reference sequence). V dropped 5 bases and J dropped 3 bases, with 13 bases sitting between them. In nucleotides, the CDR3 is TGTGCCAGTAGTCCATTGGGGGGTGACTATGGCTACACCTTC. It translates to CASSPLGGDYGYTF.